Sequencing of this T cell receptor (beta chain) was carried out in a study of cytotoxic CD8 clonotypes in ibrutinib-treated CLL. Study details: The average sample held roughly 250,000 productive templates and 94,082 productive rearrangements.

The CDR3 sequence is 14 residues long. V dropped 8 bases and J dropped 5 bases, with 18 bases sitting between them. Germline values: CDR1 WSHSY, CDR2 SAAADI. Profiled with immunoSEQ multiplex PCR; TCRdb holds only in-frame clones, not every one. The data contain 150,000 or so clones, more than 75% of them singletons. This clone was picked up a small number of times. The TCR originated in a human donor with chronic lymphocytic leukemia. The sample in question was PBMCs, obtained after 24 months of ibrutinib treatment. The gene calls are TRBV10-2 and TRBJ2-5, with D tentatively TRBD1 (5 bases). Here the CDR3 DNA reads TGCGCCAGCCGTTGGACACCAAGGTCGGAGACCCAGTACTTC. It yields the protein CASRWTPRSETQYF.